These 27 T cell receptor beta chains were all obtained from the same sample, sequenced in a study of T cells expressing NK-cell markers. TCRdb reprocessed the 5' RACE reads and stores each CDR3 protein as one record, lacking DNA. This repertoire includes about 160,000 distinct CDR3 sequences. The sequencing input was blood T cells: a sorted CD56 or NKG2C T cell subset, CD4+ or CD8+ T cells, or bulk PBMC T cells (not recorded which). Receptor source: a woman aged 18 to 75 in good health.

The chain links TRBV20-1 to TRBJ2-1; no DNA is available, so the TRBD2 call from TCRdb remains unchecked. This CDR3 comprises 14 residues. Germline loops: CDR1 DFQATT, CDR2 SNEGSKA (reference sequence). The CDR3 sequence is CSARGGLTNNEQFF.

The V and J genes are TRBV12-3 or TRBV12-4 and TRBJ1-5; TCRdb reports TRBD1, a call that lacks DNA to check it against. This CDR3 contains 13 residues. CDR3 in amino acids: CASRGTFGQPQHF.

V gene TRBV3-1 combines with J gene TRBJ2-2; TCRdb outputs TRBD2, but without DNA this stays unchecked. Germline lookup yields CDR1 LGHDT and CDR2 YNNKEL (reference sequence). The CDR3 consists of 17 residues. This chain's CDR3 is CASSQDRASGSTGELFF.

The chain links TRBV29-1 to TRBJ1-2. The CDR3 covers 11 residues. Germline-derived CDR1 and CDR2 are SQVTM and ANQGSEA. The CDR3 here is CSVELGFGYTF. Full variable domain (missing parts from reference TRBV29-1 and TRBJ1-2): SAVISQKPSRDICQRGTSLTIQCQVDSQVTMMFWYRQQPGQSLTLIATANQGSEATYESGFVIDKFPISRPNLTFSTLTVSNMSPEDSSIYLCSVELGFGYTFGSGTRLTVV.

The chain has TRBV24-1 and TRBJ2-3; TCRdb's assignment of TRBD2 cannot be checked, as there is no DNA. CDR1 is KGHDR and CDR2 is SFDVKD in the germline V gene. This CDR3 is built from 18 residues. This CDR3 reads CATSDSELRTSGGDTQYF.

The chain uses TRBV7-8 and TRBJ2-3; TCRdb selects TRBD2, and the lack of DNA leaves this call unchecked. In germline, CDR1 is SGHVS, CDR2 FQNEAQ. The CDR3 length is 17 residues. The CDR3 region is CASSLAGLTSGRDTQYF.

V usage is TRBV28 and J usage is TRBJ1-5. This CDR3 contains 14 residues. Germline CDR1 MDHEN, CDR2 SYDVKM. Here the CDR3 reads CASSLAGYNQPQHF.

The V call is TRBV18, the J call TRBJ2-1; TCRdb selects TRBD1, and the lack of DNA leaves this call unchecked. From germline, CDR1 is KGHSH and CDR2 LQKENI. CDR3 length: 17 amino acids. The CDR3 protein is CASSPVVPGGYYNEQFF.

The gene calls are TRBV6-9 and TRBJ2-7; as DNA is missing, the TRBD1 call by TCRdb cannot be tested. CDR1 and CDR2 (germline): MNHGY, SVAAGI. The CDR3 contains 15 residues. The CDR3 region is CASSTGRSNLYEQYF.

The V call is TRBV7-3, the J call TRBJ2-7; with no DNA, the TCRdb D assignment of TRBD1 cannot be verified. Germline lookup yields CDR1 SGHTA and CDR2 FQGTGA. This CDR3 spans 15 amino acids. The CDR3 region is CASSPQGGGSYEQYF.

The CDR3 sequence is CSAEAGGGGWEQFF. This rearrangement joins TRBV20-1 to TRBJ2-1; TCRdb proposes TRBD2, but this gene call is untestable without DNA. CDR3 length equals 14 residues. CDR1 and CDR2 from the germline V gene are DFQATT and SNEGSKA (reference sequence).

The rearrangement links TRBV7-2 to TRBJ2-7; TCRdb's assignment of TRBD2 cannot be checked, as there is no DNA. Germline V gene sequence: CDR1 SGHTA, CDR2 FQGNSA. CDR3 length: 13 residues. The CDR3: CASSLNWRGEQYF. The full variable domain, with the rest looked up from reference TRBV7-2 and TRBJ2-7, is GAGVSQSPSNKVTEKGKDVELRCDPISGHTALYWYRQSLGQGLEFLIYFQGNSAPDKSGLPSDRFSAERTGGSVSTLTIQRTQQEDSAVYLCASSLNWRGEQYFGPGTRLTVT.

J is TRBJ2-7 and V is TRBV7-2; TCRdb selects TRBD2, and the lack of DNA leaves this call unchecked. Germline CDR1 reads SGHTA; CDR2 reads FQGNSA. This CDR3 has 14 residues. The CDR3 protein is CASSVPGLGYEQYF.

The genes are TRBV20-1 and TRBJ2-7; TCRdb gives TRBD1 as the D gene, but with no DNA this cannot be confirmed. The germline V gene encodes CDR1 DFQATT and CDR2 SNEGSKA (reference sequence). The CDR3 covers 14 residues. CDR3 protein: CSATHSPHSYEQYF.

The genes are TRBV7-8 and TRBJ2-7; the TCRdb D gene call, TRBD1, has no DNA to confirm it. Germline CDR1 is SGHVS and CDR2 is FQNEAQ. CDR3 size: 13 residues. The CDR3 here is CASSNRVRGEQYF. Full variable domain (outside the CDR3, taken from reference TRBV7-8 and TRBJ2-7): GAGVSQSPRYKVAKRGQDVALRCDPISGHVSLFWYQQALGQGPEFLTYFQNEAQLDKSGLPSDRFFAERPEGSVSTLKIQRTQQEDSAVYLCASSNRVRGEQYFGPGTRLTVT.

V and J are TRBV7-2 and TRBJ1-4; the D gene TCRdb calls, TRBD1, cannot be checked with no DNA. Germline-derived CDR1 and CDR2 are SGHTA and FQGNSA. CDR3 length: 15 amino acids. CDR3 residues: CASSPQGSHNEKLFF. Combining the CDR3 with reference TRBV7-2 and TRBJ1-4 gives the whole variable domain GAGVSQSPSNKVTEKGKDVELRCDPISGHTALYWYRQSLGQGLEFLIYFQGNSAPDKSGLPSDRFSAERTGGSVSTLTIQRTQQEDSAVYLCASSPQGSHNEKLFFGSGTQLSVL.

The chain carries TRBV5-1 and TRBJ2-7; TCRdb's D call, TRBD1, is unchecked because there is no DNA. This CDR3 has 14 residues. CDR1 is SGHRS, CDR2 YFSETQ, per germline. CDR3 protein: CASSFWDGTYEQYF. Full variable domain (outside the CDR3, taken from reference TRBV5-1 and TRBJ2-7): KAGVTQTPRYLIKTRGQQVTLSCSPISGHRSVSWYQQTPGQGLQFLFEYFSETQRNKGNFPGRFSGRQFSNSRSEMNVSTLELGDSALYLCASSFWDGTYEQYFGPGTRLTVT.

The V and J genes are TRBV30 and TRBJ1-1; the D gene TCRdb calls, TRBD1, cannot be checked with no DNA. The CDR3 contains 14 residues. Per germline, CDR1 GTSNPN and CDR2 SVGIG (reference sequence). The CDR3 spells CAAASGRLNTEAFF.

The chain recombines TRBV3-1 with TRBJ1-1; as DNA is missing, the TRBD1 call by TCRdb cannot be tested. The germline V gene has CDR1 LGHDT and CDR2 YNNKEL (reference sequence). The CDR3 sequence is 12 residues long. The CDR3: CASTGVNTEAFF.

Here the CDR3 reads CASRTPEGGYTF. The rearrangement joins TRBV12-3 or TRBV12-4 to TRBJ1-2. CDR3 length equals 12 residues.

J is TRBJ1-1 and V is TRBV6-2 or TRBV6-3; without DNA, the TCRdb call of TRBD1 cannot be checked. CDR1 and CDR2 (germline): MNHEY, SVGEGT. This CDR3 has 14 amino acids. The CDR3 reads CASSKQGMNTEAFF.

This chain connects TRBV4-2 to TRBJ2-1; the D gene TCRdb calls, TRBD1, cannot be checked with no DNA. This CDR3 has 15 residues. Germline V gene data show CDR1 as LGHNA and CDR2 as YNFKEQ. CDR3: CASSRDRGPINEQFF.

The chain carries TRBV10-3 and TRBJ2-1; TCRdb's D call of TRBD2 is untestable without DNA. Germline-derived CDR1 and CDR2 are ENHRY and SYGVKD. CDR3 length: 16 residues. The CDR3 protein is CAISTGTSGVYNEQFF.

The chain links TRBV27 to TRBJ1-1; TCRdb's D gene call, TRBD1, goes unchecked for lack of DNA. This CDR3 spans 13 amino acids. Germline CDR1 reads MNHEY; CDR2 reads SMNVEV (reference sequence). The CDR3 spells CASSLQGPTEAFF.

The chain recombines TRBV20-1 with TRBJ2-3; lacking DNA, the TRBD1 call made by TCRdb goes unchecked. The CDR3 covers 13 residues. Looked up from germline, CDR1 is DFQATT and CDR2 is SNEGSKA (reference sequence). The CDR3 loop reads CSARGRGTDTQYF.

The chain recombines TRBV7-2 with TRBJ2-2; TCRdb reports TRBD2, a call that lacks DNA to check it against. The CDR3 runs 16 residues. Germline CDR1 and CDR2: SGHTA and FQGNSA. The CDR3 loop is CASSLFSGGLAGELFF.

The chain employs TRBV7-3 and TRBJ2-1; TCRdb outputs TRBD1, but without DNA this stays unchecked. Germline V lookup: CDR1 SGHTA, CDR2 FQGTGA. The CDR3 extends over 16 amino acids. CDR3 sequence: CASSLLGGSSYNEQFF.